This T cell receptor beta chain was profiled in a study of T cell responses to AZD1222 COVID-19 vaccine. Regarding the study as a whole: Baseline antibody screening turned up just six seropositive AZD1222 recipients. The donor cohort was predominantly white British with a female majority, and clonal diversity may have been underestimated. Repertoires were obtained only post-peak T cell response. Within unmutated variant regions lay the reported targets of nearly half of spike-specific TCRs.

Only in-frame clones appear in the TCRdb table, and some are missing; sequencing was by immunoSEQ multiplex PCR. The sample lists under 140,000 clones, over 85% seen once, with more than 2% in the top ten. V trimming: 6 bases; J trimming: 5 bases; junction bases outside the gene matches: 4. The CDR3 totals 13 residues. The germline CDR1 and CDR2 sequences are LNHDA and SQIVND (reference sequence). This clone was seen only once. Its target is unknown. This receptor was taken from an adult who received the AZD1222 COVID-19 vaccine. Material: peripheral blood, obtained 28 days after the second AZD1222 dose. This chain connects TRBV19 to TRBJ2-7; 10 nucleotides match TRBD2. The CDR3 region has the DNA TGTGCCAGTAGGCCTAGCGGGGGCAACGAGCAGTACTTC. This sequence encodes CASRPSGGNEQYF.